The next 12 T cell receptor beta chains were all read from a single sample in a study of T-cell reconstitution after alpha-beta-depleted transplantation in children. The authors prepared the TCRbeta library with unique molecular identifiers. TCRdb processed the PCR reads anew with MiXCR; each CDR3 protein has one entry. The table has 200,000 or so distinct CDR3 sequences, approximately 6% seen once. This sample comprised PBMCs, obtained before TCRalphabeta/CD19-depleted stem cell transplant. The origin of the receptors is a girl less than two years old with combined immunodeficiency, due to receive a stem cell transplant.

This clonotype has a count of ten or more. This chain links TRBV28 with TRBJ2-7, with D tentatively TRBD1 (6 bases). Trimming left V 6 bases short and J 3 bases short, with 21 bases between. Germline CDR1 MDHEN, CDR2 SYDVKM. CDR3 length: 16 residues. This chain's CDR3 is CASRGDTGTPHYEQYF. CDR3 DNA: TGTGCCAGCAGAGGAGACACAGGGACCCCCCACTACGAGCAGTACTTC.

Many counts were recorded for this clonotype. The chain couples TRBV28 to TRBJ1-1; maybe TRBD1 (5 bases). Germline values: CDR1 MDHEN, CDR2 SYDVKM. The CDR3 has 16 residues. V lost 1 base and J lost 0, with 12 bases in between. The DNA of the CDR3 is TGTGCCAGCAGTTTATCCCCGGGACGGCTGAACACTGAAGCTTTCTTT. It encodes CASSLSPGRLNTEAFF.

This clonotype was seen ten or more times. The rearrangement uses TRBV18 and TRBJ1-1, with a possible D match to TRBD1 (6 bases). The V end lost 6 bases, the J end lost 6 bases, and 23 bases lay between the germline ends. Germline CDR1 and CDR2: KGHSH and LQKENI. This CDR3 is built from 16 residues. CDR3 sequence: CASSPREAGVTAEAFF. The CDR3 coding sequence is TGTGCCAGCTCCCCAAGGGAGGCAGGGGTAACCGCTGAAGCTTTCTTT. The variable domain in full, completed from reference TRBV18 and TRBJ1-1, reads NAGVMQNPRHLVRRRGQEARLRCSPMKGHSHVYWYRQLPEEGLKFMVYLQKENIIDESGMPKERFSAEFPKEGPSILRIQQVVRGDSAAYFCASSPREAGVTAEAFFGQGTRLTVV.

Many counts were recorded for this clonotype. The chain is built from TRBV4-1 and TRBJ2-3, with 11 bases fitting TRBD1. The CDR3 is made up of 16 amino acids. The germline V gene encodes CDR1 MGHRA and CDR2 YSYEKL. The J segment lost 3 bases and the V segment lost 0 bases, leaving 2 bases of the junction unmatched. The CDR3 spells CASSQEGTGGTDTQYF. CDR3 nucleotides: TGCGCCAGCAGCCAAGAGGGGACAGGGGGGACAGATACGCAGTATTTT.

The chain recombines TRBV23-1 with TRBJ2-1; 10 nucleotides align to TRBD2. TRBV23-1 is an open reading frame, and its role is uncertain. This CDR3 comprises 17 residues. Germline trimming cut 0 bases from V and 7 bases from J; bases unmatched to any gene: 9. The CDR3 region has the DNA TGCGCCAGCAGTCAATCGCCCCCCCTGACTAGCGGGAATGAGCAGTTCTTC. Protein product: CASSQSPPLTSGNEQFF.

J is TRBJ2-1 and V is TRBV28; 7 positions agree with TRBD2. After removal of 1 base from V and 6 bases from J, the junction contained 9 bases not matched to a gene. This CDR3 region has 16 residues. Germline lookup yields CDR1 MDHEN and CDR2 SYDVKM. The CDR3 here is CASSLYRDYGVNEQFF. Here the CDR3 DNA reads TGTGCCAGCAGTTTATATCGGGACTATGGGGTCAATGAGCAGTTCTTC.

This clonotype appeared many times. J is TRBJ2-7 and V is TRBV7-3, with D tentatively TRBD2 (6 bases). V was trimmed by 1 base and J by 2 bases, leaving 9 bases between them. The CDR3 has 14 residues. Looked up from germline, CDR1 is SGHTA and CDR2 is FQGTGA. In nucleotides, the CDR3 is TGTGCCAGCAGCTTAAGGGCGGGGACCTACGAGCAGTACTTC. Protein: CASSLRAGTYEQYF.

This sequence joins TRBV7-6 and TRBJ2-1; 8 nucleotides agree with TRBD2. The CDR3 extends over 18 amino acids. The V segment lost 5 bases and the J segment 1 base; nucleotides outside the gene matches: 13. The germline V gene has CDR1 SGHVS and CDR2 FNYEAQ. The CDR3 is CASSGGVAGQGSYNEQFF. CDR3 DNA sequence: TGTGCCAGCAGCGGGGGGGTAGCGGGACAAGGTTCCTACAATGAGCAGTTCTTC.

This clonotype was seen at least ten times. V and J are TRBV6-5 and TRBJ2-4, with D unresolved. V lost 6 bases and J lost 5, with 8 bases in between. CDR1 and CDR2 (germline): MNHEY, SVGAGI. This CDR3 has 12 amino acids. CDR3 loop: CASRGDENIQYF. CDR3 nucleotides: TGTGCCAGCAGGGGCGACGAAAACATTCAGTACTTC.

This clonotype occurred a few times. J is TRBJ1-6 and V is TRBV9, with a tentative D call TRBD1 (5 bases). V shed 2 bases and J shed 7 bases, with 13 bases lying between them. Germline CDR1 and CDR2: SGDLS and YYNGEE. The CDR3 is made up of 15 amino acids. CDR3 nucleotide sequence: TGTGCCAGCAGCGTGACCGGGACGGAGAATTCACCCCTCCACTTT. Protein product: CASSVTGTENSPLHF.

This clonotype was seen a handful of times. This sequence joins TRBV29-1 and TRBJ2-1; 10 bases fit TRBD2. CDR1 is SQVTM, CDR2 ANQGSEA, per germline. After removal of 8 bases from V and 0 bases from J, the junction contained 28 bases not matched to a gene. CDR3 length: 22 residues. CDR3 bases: TGCAGCCCTTCCTGGCATCCCCCAAGCGGGGGGGATTGTAGGAGCTCCTACAATGAGCAGTTCTTC. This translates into CSPSWHPPSGGDCRSSYNEQFF.

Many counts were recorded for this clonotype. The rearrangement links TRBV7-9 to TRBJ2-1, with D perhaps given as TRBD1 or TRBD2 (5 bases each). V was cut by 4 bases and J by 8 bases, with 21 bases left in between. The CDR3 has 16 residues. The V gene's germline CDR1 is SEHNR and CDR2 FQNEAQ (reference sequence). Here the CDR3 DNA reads TGTGCCAGCAGCTCAACCGGGACGGCCCTATGGGATGAGCAGTTCTTC. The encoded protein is CASSSTGTALWDEQFF.